This T cell receptor (beta chain) was identified in a study of T cells in localized non-small cell lung cancer. Measured with immunoSEQ multiplex PCR; TCRdb has only the in-frame clones, and not every one. Among around 50,000 clones, under 85% were seen once, and the ten largest hold roughly 21%. From germline, CDR1 is SGHNT and CDR2 YYREEE (reference sequence). The CDR3 length is 16 residues. V was clipped by 3 bases and J by 4 bases, with 18 bases between them. This chain connects TRBV5-4 to TRBJ2-3; weak D call: TRBD2 (7 bases). This clonotype was sampled from an older female donor with stage II squamous cell lung carcinoma. The sequenced sample was peripheral blood, obtained before any cancer treatment. In DNA form, the CDR3 reads TGTGCCAGCAGCTCGTATAGGGGGGGTAGTGCAGATACGCAGTATTTT. It encodes CASSSYRGGSADTQYF.